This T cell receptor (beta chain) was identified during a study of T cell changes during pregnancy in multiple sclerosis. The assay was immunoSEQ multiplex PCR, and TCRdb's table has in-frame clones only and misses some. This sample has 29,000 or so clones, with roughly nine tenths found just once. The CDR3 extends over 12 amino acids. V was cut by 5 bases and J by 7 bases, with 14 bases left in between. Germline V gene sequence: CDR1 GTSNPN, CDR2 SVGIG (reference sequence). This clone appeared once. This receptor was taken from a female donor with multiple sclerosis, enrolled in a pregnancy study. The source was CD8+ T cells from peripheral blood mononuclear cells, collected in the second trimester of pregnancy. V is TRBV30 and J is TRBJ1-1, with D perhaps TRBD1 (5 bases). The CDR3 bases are TGTGCCTGGGATAGGGGAGGTGGTGAAGCTTTCTTT. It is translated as CAWDRGGGEAFF.